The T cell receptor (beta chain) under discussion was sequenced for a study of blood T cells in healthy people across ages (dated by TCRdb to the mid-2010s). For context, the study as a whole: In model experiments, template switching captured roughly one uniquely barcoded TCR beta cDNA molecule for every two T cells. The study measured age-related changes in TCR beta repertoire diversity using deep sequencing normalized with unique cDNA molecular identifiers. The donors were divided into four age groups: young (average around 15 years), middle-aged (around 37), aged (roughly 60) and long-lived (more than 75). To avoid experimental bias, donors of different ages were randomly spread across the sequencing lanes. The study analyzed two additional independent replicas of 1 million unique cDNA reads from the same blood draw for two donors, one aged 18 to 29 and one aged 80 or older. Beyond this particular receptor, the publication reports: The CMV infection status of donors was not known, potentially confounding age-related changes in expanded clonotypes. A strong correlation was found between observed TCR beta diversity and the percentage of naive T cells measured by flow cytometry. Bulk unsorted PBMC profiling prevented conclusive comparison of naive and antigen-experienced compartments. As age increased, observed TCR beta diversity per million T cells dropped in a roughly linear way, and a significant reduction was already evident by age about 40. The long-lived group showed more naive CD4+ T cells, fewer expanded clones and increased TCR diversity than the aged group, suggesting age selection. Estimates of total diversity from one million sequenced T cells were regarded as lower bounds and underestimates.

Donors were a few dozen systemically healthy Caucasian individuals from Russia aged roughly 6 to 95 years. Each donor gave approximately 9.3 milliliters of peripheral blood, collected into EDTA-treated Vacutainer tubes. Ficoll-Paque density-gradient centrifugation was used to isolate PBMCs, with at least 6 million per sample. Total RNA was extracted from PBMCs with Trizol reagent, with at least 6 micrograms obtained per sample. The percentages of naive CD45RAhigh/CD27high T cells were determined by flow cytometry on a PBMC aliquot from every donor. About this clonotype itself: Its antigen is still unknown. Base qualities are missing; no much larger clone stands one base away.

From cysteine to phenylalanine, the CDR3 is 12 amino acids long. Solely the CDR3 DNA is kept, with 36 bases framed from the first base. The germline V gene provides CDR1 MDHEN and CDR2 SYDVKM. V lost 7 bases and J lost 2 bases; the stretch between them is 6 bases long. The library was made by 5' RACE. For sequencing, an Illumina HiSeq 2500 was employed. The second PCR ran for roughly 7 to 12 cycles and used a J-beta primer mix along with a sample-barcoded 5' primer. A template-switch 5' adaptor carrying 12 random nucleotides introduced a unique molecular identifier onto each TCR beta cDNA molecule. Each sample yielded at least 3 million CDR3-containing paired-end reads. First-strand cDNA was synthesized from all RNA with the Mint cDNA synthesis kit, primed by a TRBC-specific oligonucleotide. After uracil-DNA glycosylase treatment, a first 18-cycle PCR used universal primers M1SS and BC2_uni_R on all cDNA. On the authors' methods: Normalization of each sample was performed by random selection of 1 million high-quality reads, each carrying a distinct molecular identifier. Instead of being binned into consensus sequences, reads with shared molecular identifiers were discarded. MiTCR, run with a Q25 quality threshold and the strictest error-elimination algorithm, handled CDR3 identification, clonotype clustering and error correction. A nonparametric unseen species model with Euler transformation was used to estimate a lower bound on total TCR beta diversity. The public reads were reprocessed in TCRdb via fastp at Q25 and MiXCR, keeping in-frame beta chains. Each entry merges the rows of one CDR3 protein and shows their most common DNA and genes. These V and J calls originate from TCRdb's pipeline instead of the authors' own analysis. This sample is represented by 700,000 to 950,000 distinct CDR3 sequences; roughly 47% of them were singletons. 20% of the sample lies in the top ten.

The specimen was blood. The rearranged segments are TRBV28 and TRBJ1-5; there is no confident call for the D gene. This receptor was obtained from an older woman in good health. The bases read TGTGCCAGCAACTCGGGCAATCAGCCCCAGCATTTT. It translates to CASNSGNQPQHF.